This T cell receptor (beta chain) was retrieved from a study of brain T cells in children with intractable seizures. About this clone itself: The target antigen is unknown.

Generated by immunoSEQ multiplex PCR, the TCRdb table keeps only in-frame clones and is missing some. The sample holds around 100,000 clones, approximately 94% seen once. Trimming pared 5 bases from V and 4 bases from J, leaving 14 bases between. The CDR3 length is 14 residues. Germline CDR1 is MNHEY and CDR2 is SVGAGI. Findings of the study overall: Pre-surgery blood may have been undersampled, hiding some clones. Viral specificity was inferred only from CDR3 similarity; HCMV serostatus was unknown.

Sequencing was limited to surgery cases with top T cell transcript signatures in brain tissue. Patients received at least one anti-epileptic drug before surgery. The chain couples TRBV6-5 to TRBJ1-2; D call uncertain. The starting material was peripheral blood, obtained at surgery. The receptor was isolated from a boy under two years old with hemimegalencephaly and intractable seizures. The CDR3 loop reads CASSPSKVGYGYTF. In nucleotides, the CDR3 is TGTGCCAGCAGTCCCAGCAAGGTCGGCTATGGCTACACCTTC.